Below are 2 T cell receptor beta chains sequenced from a single sample in a study of blood T cells in healthy people across ages. Then a second PCR, running about 6 to 11 cycles, was carried out with a sample-barcoded 5' primer and a J-beta primer mix. Each CDR3 protein gets one entry after TCRdb re-called the 5' RACE reads with MiXCR. The sample consists of approximately 600,000 distinct CDR3 sequences, roughly three fifths of them appearing once. Sequencing input: blood. The receptors were gathered from a man in his 60s in good health.

This clonotype has a handful of counts. The chain has TRBV3-1 and TRBJ2-1, with D perhaps TRBD1 or TRBD2 (5 bases each). The germline CDR1 and CDR2 sequences are LGHDT and YNNKEL (reference sequence). CDR3 length: 13 amino acids. Trimming removed 2 bases at V and 9 bases at J, with 11 bases between. The CDR3 nucleotides read TGTGCCAGCAGCCAACAGTCAGGGACTGAGCAGTTCTTC. Translated: CASSQQSGTEQFF.

This chain uses TRBV28 with TRBJ1-4, with 10 nucleotides matching TRBD1. Per germline, CDR1 MDHEN and CDR2 SYDVKM. This CDR3 region has 13 residues. The V gene end was trimmed by 10 bases and the J gene end by 5 bases; junction bases not matched to a gene: 4. In nucleotides, the CDR3 is TGTGCCACCGGGACAGGGGTAAATGAAAAACTGTTTTTT. Encoded protein: CATGTGVNEKLFF. The complete variable domain, with remaining parts taken from reference TRBV28 and TRBJ1-4, reads DVKVTQSSRYLVKRTGEKVFLECVQDMDHENMFWYRQDPGLGLRLIYFSYDVKMKEKGDIPEGYSVSREKKERFSLILESASTNQTSMYLCATGTGVNEKLFFGSGTQLSVL.